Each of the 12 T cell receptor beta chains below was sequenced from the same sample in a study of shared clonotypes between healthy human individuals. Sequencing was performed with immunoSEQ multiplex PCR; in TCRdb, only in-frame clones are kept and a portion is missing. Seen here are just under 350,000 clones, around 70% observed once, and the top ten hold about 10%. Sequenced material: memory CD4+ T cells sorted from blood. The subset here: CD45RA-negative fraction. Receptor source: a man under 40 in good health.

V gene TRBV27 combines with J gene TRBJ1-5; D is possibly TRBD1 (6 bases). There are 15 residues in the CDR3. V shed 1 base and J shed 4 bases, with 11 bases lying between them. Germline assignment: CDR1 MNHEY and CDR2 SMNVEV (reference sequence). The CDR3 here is CASSLFGTRNQPQHF. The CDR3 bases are TGTGCCAGCAGTTTATTCGGGACACGAAATCAGCCCCAGCATTTT.

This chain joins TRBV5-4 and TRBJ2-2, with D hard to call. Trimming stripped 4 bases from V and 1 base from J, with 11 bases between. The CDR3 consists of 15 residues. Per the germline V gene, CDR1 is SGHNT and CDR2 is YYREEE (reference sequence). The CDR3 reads CASSQGVGNTGELFF. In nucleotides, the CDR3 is TGTGCCAGCAGCCAAGGAGTGGGGAACACCGGGGAGCTGTTTTTT.

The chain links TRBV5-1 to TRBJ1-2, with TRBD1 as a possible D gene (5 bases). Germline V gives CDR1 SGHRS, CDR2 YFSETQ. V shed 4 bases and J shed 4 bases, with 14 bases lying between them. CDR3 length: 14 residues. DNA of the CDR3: TGCGCCAGCAGCCCCGGGACGGAGGTCTATGGCTACACCTTC. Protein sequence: CASSPGTEVYGYTF.

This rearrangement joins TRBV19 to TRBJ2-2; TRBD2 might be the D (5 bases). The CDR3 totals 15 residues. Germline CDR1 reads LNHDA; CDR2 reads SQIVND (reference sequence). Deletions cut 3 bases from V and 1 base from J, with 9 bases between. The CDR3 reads CASSIVSGNTGELFF. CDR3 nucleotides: TGTGCCAGTAGTATCGTCAGCGGGAACACCGGGGAGCTGTTTTTT.

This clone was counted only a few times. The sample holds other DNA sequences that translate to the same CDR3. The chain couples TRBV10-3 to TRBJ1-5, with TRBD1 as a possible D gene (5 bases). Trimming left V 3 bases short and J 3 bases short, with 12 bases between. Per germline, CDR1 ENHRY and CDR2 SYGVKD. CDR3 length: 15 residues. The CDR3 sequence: CAISDGQGLNQPQHF. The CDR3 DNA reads TGTGCCATCAGTGATGGGCAGGGCCTCAATCAGCCCCAGCATTTT.

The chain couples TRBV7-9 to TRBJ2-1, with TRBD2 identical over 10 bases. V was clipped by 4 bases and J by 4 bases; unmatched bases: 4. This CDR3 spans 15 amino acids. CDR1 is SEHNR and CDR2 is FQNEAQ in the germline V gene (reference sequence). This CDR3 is CASSSTSGVYNEQFF. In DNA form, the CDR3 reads TGTGCCAGCAGCTCTACTAGCGGGGTATACAATGAGCAGTTCTTC.

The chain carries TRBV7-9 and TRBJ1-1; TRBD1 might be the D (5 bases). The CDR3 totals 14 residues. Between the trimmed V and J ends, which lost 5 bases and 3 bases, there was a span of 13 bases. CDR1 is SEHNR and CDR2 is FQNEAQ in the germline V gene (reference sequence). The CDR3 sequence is CASSNGREDTEAFF. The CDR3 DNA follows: TGTGCCAGCAGCAACGGCAGGGAGGACACTGAAGCTTTCTTT.

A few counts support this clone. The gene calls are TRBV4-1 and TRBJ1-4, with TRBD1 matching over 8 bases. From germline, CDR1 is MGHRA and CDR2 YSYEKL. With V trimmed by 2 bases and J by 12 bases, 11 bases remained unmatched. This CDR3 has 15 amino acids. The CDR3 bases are TGCGCCAGCAGCCAACTTACTGGACAGGGCCTGGAACTGTTTTTT. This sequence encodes CASSQLTGQGLELFF.

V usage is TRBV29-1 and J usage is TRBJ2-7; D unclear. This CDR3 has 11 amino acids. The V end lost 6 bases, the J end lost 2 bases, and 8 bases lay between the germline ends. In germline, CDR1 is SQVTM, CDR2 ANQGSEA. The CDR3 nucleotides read TGCAGCGTGGTCGACACCTACGAGCAGTACTTC. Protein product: CSVVDTYEQYF.

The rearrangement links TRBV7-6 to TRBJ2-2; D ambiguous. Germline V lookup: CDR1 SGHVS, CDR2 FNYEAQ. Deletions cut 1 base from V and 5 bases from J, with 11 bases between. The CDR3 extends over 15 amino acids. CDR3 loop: CASSLGSVGTGELFF. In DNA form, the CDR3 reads TGTGCCAGCAGCTTAGGTTCAGTCGGGACCGGGGAGCTGTTTTTT.

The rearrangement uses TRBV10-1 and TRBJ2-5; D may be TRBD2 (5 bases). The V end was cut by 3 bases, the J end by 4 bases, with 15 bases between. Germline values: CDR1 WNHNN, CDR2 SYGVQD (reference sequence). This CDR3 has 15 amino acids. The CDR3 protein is CASSEQRAHGETQYF. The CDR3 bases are TGCGCCAGCAGTGAACAGAGGGCCCATGGAGAGACCCAGTACTTC.

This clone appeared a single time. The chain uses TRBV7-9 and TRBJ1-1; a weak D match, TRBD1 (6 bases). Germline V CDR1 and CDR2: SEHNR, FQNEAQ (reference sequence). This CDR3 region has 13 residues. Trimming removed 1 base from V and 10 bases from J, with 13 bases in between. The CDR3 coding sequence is TGTGCCAGCAGCTTAGGGTTCAGGGGAGGAGCTTTCTTT. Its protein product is CASSLGFRGGAFF.